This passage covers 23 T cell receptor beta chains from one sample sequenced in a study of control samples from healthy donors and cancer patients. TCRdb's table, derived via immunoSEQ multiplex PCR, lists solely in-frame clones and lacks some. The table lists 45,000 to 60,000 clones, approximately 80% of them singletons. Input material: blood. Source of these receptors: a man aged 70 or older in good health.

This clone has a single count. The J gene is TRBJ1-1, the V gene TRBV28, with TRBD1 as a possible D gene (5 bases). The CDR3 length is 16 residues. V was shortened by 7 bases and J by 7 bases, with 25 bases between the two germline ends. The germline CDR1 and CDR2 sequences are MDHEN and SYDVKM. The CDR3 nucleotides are TGTGCCAGCAATTCCTGGGTTGGGACTGGGAGGGGTGAAGCTTTCTTT. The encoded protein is CASNSWVGTGRGEAFF.

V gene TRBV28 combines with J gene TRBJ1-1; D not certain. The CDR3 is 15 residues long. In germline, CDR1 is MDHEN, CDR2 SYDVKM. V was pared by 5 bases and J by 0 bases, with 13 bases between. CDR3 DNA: TGTGCCAGCAGTCCCCCAGACCTTATGAACACTGAAGCTTTCTTT. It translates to CASSPPDLMNTEAFF.

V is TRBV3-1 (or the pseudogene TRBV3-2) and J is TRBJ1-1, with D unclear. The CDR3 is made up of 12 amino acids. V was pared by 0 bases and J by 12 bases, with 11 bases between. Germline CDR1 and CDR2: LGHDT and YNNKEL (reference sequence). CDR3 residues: CASSQDVLHTFF. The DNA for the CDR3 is TGTGCCAGCAGCCAAGACGTCCTGCACACTTTCTTT.

CDR3 region: CATSDPGGGRGIEQFF. CDR3 DNA sequence: TGTGCCACCAGTGATCCTGGGGGGGGAAGGGGGATTGAGCAGTTCTTC. J is TRBJ2-1 and V is TRBV24-1; D is perhaps TRBD2 (7 bases). The CDR3 runs to 16 residues. V shed 3 bases and J shed 9 bases, with 20 bases lying between them. Germline assignment: CDR1 KGHDR and CDR2 SFDVKD.

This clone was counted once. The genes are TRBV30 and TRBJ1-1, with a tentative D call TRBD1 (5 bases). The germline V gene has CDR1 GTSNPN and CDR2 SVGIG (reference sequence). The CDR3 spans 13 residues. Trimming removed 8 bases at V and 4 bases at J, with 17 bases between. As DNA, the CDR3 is TGTGCCCGGAATCGGGGGAGCGGCACTGAAGCTTTCTTT. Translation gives CARNRGSGTEAFF.

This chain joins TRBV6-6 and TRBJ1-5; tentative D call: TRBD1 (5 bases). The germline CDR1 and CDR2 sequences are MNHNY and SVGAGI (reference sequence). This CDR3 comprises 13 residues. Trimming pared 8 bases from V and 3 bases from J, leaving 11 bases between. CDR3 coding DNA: TGTGCCAGCGGGGACTTTTCCAATCAGCCCCAGCATTTT. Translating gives CASGDFSNQPQHF.

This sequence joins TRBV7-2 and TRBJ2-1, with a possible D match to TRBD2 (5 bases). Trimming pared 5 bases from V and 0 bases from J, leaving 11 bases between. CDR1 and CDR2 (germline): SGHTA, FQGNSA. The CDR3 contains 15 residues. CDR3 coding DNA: TGTGCCAGCAGCGAACTAGGGAGCTCCTACAATGAGCAGTTCTTC. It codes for CASSELGSSYNEQFF.

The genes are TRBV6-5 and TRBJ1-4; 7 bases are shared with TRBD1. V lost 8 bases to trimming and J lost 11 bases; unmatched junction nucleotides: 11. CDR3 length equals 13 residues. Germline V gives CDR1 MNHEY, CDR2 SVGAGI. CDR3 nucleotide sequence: TGTGCCAGCCAGGGGGGGGTATGGGACAAACTGTTTTTT. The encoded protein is CASQGGVWDKLFF.

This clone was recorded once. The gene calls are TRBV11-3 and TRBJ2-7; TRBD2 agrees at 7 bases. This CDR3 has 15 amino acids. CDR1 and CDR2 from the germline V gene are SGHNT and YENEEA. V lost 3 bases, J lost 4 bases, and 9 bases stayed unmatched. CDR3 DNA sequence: TGTGCCAGCAGCTTCACGGCGGGAGTAGGGTACGAGCAGTACTTC. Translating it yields CASSFTAGVGYEQYF.

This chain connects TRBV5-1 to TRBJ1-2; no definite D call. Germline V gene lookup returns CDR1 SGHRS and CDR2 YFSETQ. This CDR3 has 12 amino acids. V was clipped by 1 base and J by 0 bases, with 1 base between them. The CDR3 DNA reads TGCGCCAGCAGCTTGTCTAACTATGGCTACACCTTC. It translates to CASSLSNYGYTF.

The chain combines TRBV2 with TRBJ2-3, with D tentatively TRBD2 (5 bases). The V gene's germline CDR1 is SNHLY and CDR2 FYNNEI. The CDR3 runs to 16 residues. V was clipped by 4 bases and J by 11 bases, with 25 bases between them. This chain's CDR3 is CASSVGWQGRRVVQYF. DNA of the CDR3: TGTGCCAGCAGTGTGGGGTGGCAAGGAAGGCGGGTGGTGCAGTATTTT.

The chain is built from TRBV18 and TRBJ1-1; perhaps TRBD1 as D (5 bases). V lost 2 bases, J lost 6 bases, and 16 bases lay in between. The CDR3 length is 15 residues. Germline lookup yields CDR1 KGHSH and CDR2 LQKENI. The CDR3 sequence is CASSPLGPGTSEAFF. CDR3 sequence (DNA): TGTGCCAGCTCACCATTGGGCCCGGGGACGTCTGAAGCTTTCTTT.

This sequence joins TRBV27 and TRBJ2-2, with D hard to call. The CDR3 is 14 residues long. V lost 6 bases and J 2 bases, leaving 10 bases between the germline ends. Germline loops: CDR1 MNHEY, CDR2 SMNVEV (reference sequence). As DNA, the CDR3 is TGTGCCAGCAGATGGTTGGGCAACACCGGGGAGCTGTTTTTT. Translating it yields CASRWLGNTGELFF.

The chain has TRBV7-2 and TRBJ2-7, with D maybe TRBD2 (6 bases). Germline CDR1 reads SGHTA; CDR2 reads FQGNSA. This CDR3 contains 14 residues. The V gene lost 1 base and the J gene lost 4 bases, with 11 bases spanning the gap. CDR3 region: CASSLDGRQYEQYF. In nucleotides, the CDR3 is TGTGCCAGCAGCTTAGATGGGAGGCAATACGAGCAGTACTTC.

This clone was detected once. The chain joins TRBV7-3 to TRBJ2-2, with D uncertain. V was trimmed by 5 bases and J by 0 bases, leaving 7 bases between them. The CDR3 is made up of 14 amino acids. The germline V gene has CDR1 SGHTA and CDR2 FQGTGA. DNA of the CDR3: TGTGCCAGCAGCCAACGCCCGAACACCGGGGAGCTGTTTTTT. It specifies CASSQRPNTGELFF.

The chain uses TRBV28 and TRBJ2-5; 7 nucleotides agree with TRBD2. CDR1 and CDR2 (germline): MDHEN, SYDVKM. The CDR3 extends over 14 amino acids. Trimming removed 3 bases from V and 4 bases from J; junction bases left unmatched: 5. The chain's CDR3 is CASSFSGTIETQYF. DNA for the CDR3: TGTGCCAGCAGTTTCTCCGGGACTATAGAGACCCAGTACTTC.

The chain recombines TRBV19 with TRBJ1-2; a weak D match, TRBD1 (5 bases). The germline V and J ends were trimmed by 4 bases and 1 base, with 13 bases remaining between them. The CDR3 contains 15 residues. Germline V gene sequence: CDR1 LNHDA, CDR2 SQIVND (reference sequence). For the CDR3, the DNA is TGTGCCAGTAGTACATCCTGGGACGGTAACTATGGCTACACCTTC. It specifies CASSTSWDGNYGYTF.

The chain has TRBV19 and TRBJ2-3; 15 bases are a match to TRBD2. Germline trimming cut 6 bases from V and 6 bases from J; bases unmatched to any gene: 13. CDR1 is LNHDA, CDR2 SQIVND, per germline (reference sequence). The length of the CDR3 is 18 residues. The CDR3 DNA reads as TGTGCCAGTAGCCGCCAAGGACTAGCGGGAGGGCGAGGTGATACGCAGTATTTT. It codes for CASSRQGLAGGRGDTQYF. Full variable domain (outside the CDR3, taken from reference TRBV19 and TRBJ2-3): DGGITQSPKYLFRKEGQNVTLSCEQNLNHDAMYWYRQDPGQGLRLIYYSQIVNDFQKGDIAEGYSVSREKKESFPLTVTSAQKNPTAFYLCASSRQGLAGGRGDTQYFGPGTRLTVL.

The CDR3 loop reads CASSLGLAGVGETQYF. Written as DNA, the CDR3 is TGCGCCAGCAGCTTGGGGCTAGCGGGAGTCGGGGAGACCCAGTACTTC. The V gene is TRBV5-1, the J gene TRBJ2-5; 10 bases fit TRBD2. Looked up from germline, CDR1 is SGHRS and CDR2 is YFSETQ. The CDR3 is 16 residues long. Trimming took 0 bases from V and 5 from J; bases not matched to a gene: 7.

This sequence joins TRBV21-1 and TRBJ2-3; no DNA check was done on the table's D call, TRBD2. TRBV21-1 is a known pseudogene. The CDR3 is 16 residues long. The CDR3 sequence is CASSKEYGRDTDTQYF. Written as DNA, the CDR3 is TGTGCCAGCAGCAAAGAGTACGGGAGGGACACAGATACGCAGTATTTT.

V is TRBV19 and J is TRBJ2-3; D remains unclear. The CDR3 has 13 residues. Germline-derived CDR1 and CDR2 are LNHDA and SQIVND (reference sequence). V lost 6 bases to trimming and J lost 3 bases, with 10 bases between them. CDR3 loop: CASSKPGTDTQYF. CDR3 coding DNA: TGTGCCAGTAGCAAGCCCGGGACAGATACGCAGTATTTT.

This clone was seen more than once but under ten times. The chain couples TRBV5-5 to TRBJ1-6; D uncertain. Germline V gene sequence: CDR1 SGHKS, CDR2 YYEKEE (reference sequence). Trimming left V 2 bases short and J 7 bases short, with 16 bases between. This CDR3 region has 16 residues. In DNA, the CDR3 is TGTGCCAGCAGCTTAGGTCCGAATAGTTCGAATTCACCCCTCCACTTT. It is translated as CASSLGPNSSNSPLHF.

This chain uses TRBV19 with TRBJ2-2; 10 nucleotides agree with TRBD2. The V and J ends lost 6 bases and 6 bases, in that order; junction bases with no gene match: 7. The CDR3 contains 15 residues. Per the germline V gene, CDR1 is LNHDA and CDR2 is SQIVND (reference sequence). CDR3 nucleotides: TGTGCCAGTAGGGAGGGACTAGCGATTCCCGGGGAGCTGTTTTTT. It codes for CASREGLAIPGELFF.